Below, 20 T cell receptor beta chains from the same sample are listed, as sequenced in a study of shared clonotypes between healthy human individuals (dated by TCRdb to 2020 to 2022). The library was obtained by the immunoSEQ multiplex PCR assay. As stored in TCRdb, this immuneACCESS dataset retains in-frame rearrangements with V and J assigned. A fraction of the clones does not appear; measured against another copy, unresolved V genes explain less than half of the discrepancy, and the remainder lacks a known reason. The sample table contains about 1.5 million clones; only one count was recorded for approximately 98% of them. Of the sample, about 0.45% is held by the ten largest clones. Input material: naive CD4+ T cells sorted from blood. The sample's cell subset or site label, in plain terms: CD45RA+ positively selected. Source of these receptors: a man aged 30 to 39 in good health.

This clone showed up just once. The chain links TRBV18 to TRBJ2-1; TRBD1 agrees at 10 bases. V was pared by 3 bases and J by 9 bases, with 5 bases of the junction left unmatched. The CDR3 has 14 amino acids. The V gene's germline CDR1 is KGHSH and CDR2 LQKENI. The CDR3 reads CASSPDRGGIEQFF. The CDR3 coding sequence is TGTGCCAGCTCACCGGACAGGGGGGGCATTGAGCAGTTCTTC.

The chain employs TRBV5-4 and TRBJ2-2; 9 bases are a match to TRBD1. The V and J ends lost 2 bases and 6 bases, in that order; junction bases with no gene match: 5. There are 15 residues in the CDR3. Germline V CDR1 and CDR2: SGHNT, YYREEE (reference sequence). The CDR3 sequence: CASSFGTGRSGELFF. The CDR3 DNA reads TGTGCCAGCAGCTTCGGGACAGGGCGCTCCGGGGAGCTGTTTTTT.

V usage is TRBV27 and J usage is TRBJ2-2, with D unclear. Germline V gives CDR1 MNHEY, CDR2 SMNVEV (reference sequence). The V end was cut by 7 bases, the J end by 7 bases, with 7 bases between. The length of the CDR3 is 11 residues. CDR3 in DNA: TGTGCCAGCACAACGTACGGGGAGCTGTTTTTT. It codes for CASTTYGELFF.

The chain links TRBV11-2 to TRBJ2-2, with D possibly TRBD1 on 5 matching bases. The CDR3 runs 15 residues. In germline, CDR1 is SGHAT, CDR2 FQNNGV. Trimming removed 2 bases at V and 1 base at J, with 8 bases between. This CDR3 reads CASSLYTGNTGELFF. The CDR3 DNA reads TGTGCCAGCAGCTTATATACAGGGAACACCGGGGAGCTGTTTTTT.

A word on this clone: At one of its ends the junction is not consistent with the germline gene, which may arise from a read error. The chain has TRBV4-1 and TRBJ2-7; 7 bases agree with TRBD1. This CDR3 region has 13 residues. Germline V lookup: CDR1 MGHRA, CDR2 YSYEKL. CDR3 coding DNA: TGCGCCAGCAGCAAAGACAGGGCCTCCGAGCAGTACTTC. It is translated as CASSKDRASEQYF.

The chain carries TRBV5-1 and TRBJ2-1; 7 nucleotides agree with TRBD1. Germline CDR1 and CDR2: SGHRS and YFSETQ. With 0 bases clipped from V and 1 base from J, the junction kept 4 bases outside the gene matches. The CDR3 is 16 amino acids. For the CDR3, the DNA is TGCGCCAGCAGCTTGGAGGGACAGCTATCCTACAATGAGCAGTTCTTC. Translating it yields CASSLEGQLSYNEQFF.

About this clone itself: The identical CDR3 is also encoded by other nucleotide sequences in the sample. The rearrangement uses TRBV6-5 and TRBJ1-3; 9 positions agree with TRBD1. The V and J ends lost 2 bases and 7 bases, in that order; junction bases with no gene match: 0. CDR1 is MNHEY and CDR2 is SVGAGI in the germline V gene. The CDR3 has 13 amino acids. The CDR3 DNA is TGTGCCAGCAGTTACGGACAGGGGAACACCATATATTTT. It codes for CASSYGQGNTIYF.

This clone occurred once. The chain employs TRBV28 and TRBJ2-2, with a possible D match to TRBD1 (5 bases). Trimming removed 9 bases at V and 6 bases at J, with 23 bases between. The CDR3 extends over 16 amino acids. Germline lookup yields CDR1 MDHEN and CDR2 SYDVKM. CDR3 region: CASRRSSGNLAGELFF. The CDR3 nucleotides are TGTGCCAGTAGGCGATCGTCAGGGAATTTGGCCGGGGAGCTGTTTTTT.

This sequence joins TRBV6-6 and TRBJ2-5; 7 positions match TRBD2. Germline V gene data show CDR1 as MNHNY and CDR2 as SVGAGI (reference sequence). The ends lost 2 bases at V and 5 bases at J; junction bases unmatched: 5. The CDR3 has 14 residues. The CDR3 loop is CASSYRPGGETQYF. CDR3 nucleotides: TGTGCCAGCAGTTACCGCCCCGGGGGGGAGACCCAGTACTTC.

This clone was seen only once. At the DNA level, this CDR3 is encoded by other sequences in the same sample as well. This chain connects TRBV7-9 to TRBJ2-7, with D unresolved. Trimming removed 3 bases at V and 0 bases at J, with 9 bases between. The CDR3 is 14 amino acids. Germline-derived CDR1 and CDR2 are SEHNR and FQNEAQ (reference sequence). DNA for the CDR3: TGTGCCAGCAGCTTCACACAGAGCTCCTACGAGCAGTACTTC. It translates to CASSFTQSSYEQYF.

The chain combines TRBV5-4 with TRBJ2-3; possibly TRBD2 for D (5 bases). Trimming left V 1 base short and J 7 bases short, with 16 bases between. This CDR3 region has 15 residues. Per the germline V gene, CDR1 is SGHNT and CDR2 is YYREEE (reference sequence). CDR3: CASSLSGLAVNTQYF. In nucleotides, the CDR3 is TGTGCCAGCAGCTTGTCGGGATTAGCTGTAAATACGCAGTATTTT. Looking up the rest from reference TRBV5-4 and TRBJ2-3 gives the full variable domain: ETGVTQSPTHLIKTRGQQVTLRCSSQSGHNTVSWYQQALGQGPQFIFQYYREEENGRGNFPPRFSGLQFPNYSSELNVNALELDDSALYLCASSLSGLAVNTQYFGPGTRLTVL.

This chain links TRBV7-9 with TRBJ2-2, with 11 bases lining up with TRBD2. The CDR3 runs 17 residues. V lost 5 bases and J lost 1; bases outside the gene matches: 6. Germline assignment: CDR1 SEHNR and CDR2 FQNEAQ (reference sequence). CDR3 region: CASSLRLAGMNTGELFF. For the CDR3, the DNA is TGTGCCAGCAGCCTAAGACTAGCGGGAATGAACACCGGGGAGCTGTTTTTT.

In this sample, this clone turned up a few times. V gene TRBV5-1 combines with J gene TRBJ1-5; D unresolved. Looked up from germline, CDR1 is SGHRS and CDR2 is YFSETQ. Trimming removed 2 bases at V and 8 bases at J, with 14 bases between. This CDR3 contains 14 residues. The CDR3 spells CASSLSGLEEPQHF. The CDR3 region has the DNA TGCGCCAGCAGCTTAAGTGGGCTCGAAGAGCCCCAGCATTTT.

The chain carries TRBV28 and TRBJ2-7; the match to TRBD1 covers 7 bases. V was pared by 4 bases and J by 1 base, with 10 bases of the junction left unmatched. Germline V lookup: CDR1 MDHEN, CDR2 SYDVKM. CDR3 size: 16 residues. CDR3 coding DNA: TGTGCCAGCAGTTCACCCGGACAGGAGTTATCCTACGAGCAGTACTTC. The encoded protein is CASSSPGQELSYEQYF.

The rearrangement links TRBV7-3 to TRBJ2-6; 8 positions agree with TRBD1. The germline CDR1 and CDR2 sequences are SGHTA and FQGTGA. This CDR3 is 18 amino acids long. After removal of 5 bases from V and 0 bases from J, the junction contained 9 bases not matched to a gene. The CDR3 nucleotides are TGTGCCAGCAGCCGAGGACAGGGCGGGGTCTCTGGGGCCAACGTCCTGACTTTC. Protein: CASSRGQGGVSGANVLTF.

The V and J genes are TRBV7-9 and TRBJ2-3; D possibly corresponds to TRBD1 (6 bases). V shed 5 bases and J shed 2 bases, with 11 bases lying between them. There are 14 residues in the CDR3. The germline CDR1 and CDR2 sequences are SEHNR and FQNEAQ (reference sequence). The CDR3 nucleotides read TGTGCCAGCAGCCTTACAGGGAACACAGATACGCAGTATTTT. It codes for CASSLTGNTDTQYF.

The rearrangement uses TRBV5-6 and TRBJ2-7; TRBD1 or TRBD2 may be the D gene (6 bases each). CDR1 and CDR2 (germline): SGHDT, YYEEEE. V lost 4 bases to trimming and J lost 6 bases, with 17 bases between them. This CDR3 region has 14 residues. In DNA, the CDR3 is TGTGCCAGCAGCCACGGTTGGGGGGCAGTCGAGCAGTACTTC. It specifies CASSHGWGAVEQYF.

The V call is TRBV5-1, the J call TRBJ2-1; D remains ambiguous. Germline CDR1 reads SGHRS; CDR2 reads YFSETQ. V was clipped by 7 bases and J by 3 bases, with 14 bases between them. The CDR3 covers 14 residues. CDR3 sequence (DNA): TGCGCCAGCCCCTCTCCGAAGAGCTACAATGAGCAGTTCTTC. Its translation: CASPSPKSYNEQFF. The full variable domain, rest sourced from reference TRBV5-1 and TRBJ2-1, is KAGVTQTPRYLIKTRGQQVTLSCSPISGHRSVSWYQQTPGQGLQFLFEYFSETQRNKGNFPGRFSGRQFSNSRSEMNVSTLELGDSALYLCASPSPKSYNEQFFGPGTRLTVL.

The chain recombines TRBV7-6 with TRBJ2-2; D is unclear. Trimming left V 4 bases short and J 7 bases short, with 13 bases between. CDR3 length: 14 residues. Per germline, CDR1 SGHVS and CDR2 FNYEAQ. CDR3 in DNA: TGTGCCAGCAGCTCCCGCCCTTCAGTCGGGGAGCTGTTTTTT. It specifies CASSSRPSVGELFF.

V and J are TRBV27 and TRBJ1-3; D possibly corresponds to TRBD1 (5 bases). The CDR3 totals 15 residues. Germline V gene lookup returns CDR1 MNHEY and CDR2 SMNVEV (reference sequence). Trimming shortened V by 5 bases and J by 4 bases, and 15 bases separated the two germline ends. The CDR3 protein is CASSVTRGLGNTIYF. The CDR3, as DNA: TGTGCCAGCAGTGTAACTAGGGGCCTAGGAAACACCATATATTTT.